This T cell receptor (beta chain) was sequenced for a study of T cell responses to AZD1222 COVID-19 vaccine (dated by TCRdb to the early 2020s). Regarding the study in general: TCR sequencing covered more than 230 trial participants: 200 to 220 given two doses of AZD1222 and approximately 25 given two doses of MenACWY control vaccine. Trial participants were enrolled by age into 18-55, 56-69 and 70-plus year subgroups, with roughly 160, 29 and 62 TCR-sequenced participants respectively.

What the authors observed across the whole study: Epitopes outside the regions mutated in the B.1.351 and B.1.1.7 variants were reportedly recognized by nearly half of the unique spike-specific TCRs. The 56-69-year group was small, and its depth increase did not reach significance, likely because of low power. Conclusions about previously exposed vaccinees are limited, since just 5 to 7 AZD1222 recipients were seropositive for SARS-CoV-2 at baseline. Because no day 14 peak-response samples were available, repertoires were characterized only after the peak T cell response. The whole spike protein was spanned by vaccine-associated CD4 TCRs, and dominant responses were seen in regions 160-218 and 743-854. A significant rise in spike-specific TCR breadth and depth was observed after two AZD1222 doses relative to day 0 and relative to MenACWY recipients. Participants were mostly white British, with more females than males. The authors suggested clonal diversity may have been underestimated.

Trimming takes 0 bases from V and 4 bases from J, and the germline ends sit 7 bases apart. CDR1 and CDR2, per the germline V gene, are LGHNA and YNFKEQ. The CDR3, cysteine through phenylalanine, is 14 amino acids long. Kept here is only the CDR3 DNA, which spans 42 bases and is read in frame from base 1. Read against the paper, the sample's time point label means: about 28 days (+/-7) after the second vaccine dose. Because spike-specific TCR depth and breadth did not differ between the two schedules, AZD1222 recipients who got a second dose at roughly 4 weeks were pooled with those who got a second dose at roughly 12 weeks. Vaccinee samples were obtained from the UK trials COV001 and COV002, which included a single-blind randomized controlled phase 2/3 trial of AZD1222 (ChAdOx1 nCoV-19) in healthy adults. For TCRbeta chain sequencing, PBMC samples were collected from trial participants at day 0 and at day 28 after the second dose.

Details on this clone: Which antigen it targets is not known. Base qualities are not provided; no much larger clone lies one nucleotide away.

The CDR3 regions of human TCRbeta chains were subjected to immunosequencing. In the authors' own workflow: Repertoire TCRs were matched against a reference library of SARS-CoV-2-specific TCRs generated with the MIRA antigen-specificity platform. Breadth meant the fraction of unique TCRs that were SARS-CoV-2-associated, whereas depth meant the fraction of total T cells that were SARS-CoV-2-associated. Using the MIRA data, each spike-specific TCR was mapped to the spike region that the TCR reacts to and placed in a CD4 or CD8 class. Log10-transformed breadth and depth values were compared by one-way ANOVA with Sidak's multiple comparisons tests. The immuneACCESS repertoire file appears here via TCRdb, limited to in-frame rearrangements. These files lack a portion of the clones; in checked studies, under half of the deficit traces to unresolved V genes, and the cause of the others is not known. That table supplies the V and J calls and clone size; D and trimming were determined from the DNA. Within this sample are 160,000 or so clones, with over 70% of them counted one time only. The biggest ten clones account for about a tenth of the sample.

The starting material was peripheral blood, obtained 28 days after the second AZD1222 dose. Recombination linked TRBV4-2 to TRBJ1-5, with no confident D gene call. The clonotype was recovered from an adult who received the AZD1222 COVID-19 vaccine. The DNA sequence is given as TGTGCCAGCAGCCAAGATGTGACGAATCAGCCCCAGCATTTT. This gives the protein CASSQDVTNQPQHF.